These T cell receptor beta chains were read from a single sample in a study of neoadjuvant anti-PD-1 for oral cavity cancer. Clones were sequenced by immunoSEQ multiplex PCR, and TCRdb holds only the in-frame ones, with some missing. The sample records tens of thousands of clones, 35% to 45% being singletons. This material consisted of tumor tissue, taken after nivolumab (anti-PD-1) treatment. All receptors derive from a person aged 35-79 years with oral cavity squamous cell carcinoma. Each CDR3 is given with its conserved first and last residue. A D gene is named only where the DNA matches it firmly. Expanded clones are given a class, and other clones once, few, many or no size at all.

TRBJ2-7	TRBD1	TRBV27	few	TGTGCCAGCTCCCGCCCCCCGGGACAGGGTTCCCACGAGCAGTACTTC	CASSRPPGQGSHEQYF
TRBJ1-5	TRBD1	TRBV28	-	TGTGCCAGCAGTGAACCGGGACAGGGTTTCCGTCTATATAGCAATCAGCCCCAGCATTTT	CASSEPGQGFRLYSNQPQHF
TRBJ2-3	-	TRBV5-1	once	TGCGCCAGCAGCTTGGACCGGGACCTCACAGATACGCAGTATTTT	CASSLDRDLTDTQYF
TRBJ2-2	-	TRBV5-1	few	TGCGCCAGCAGCTTGGGGCCGACCGGGGAGCTGTTTTTT	CASSLGPTGELFF
TRBJ2-7	-	TRBV5-1	-	TGCGCCAGCAGACCCGGGACACTGAGCTCCTACGAGCAGTACTTC	CASRPGTLSSYEQYF
TRBJ2-5	TRBD1	TRBV7-9	once	TGTGCCAGCAGCGCGCCGGGACAGGGGTTTAAGACCCAGTACTTC	CASSAPGQGFKTQYF
TRBJ2-2	-	TRBV5-4	-	TGTGCCAGCAGCTCCGGGACGGTGAACACCGGGGAGCTGTTTTTT	CASSSGTVNTGELFF
TRBJ1-2	-	TRBV6-5	few	TGTGCCAGCAGCTCCTGGACATACTATGGCTACACCTTC	CASSSWTYYGYTF
TRBJ1-2	-	TRBV5-1	-	TGCGCCAGCAGCTTGGACGCAGGGGCATATGGCTACACCTTC	CASSLDAGAYGYTF
TRBJ2-7	-	TRBV2	-	TGTGCCAGCCTGGACGCGAGGAGCTCCTACGAGCAGTACTTC	CASLDARSSYEQYF
TRBJ1-4	-	TRBV21-1	-	TGTGCCAGCAGCAACGGGGACAGCGTTAATGAAAAACTGTTTTTT	CASSNGDSVNEKLFF
TRBJ2-1	-	TRBV1	-	TGCACCAGCAGCCAAGATCCCCAGCCTATCCTCAATGAGCAGTTCTTC	CTSSQDPQPILNEQFF
TRBJ2-3	-	TRBV7-3	many	TGTGCCAGCAGCCCGAGGAGCGCGAGCACAGATACGCAGTATTTT	CASSPRSASTDTQYF
TRBJ1-1	-	TRBV7-9	few	TGTGCCAGCAGCCACCAGAACACTGAAGCTTTCTTT	CASSHQNTEAFF
TRBJ1-2	-	TRBV11-2	-	TGTGCCAGCAGCTTAGACCGGGGGGGTGGCTACACCTTC	CASSLDRGGGYTF
TRBJ1-1	-	TRBV6-5	many	TGTGCCAGCAGTTACTCGGCCAGGGCAAACACTGAAGCTTTCTTT	CASSYSARANTEAFF
TRBJ1-5	TRBD1	TRBV19	-	TGTGCCAGTAGAGGACAGGAGCGCAATCAGCCCCAGCATTTT	CASRGQERNQPQHF
TRBJ1-5	-	TRBV7-9	few	TGTGCCAGCAGCGCCAGGAGAGGTCAGCCCCAGCATTTT	CASSARRGQPQHF
TRBJ1-3	-	TRBV5-4	-	TGTGCCAGCAGCCTGCAGGGTCCTGGAAACACCATATATTTT	CASSLQGPGNTIYF
TRBJ2-6	TRBD1	TRBV7-3	once	TGTGCCAGCAGCCCAGGGACAGGCTCTGGGGCCAACGTCCTGACTTTC	CASSPGTGSGANVLTF
TRBJ2-1	-	TRBV27	-	TGTGCCAGCAGTTCGACTATCAATGAGCAGTTCTTC	CASSSTINEQFF
TRBJ1-4	-	TRBV18	-	TGTGCCAGCTCACCAGTGCCTTATAATGAAAAACTGTTTTTT	CASSPVPYNEKLFF
TRBJ2-7	TRBD1	TRBV14	few	TGTGCCAGCAGCCAATTGCGGGGACAGGGGGCCTACGAGCAGTACTTC	CASSQLRGQGAYEQYF
TRBJ2-1	TRBD1	TRBV13	few	TGTGCCAGCAGCCTCGGACAGGATTACAATGAGCAGTTCTTC	CASSLGQDYNEQFF